This T cell receptor beta chain was profiled in a study of cytomegalovirus exposure and HLA in healthy donors. Study-level findings and limits: Prior analysis indicated that the majority of TCR beta V segments exhibited productivity approximately 90% or approximately 30% of the time. It was reported in a later analysis that an Asian-associated ancestry cluster showed fewer N-insertions than the roughly 660-donor mean. A later analysis linked a missense variant in DCLRE1C to the trimming of TCR beta V and J genes. Highest at DRB1 and lowest at HLA-C, TCR association rates differed among HLA loci in a later analysis.

PCR amplification relied on 60 Vbeta primers (plus 13 Jbeta primers). Profiled with immunoSEQ multiplex PCR; TCRdb holds only in-frame clones, not every one. This table holds around 150,000 clones, about 83% found once. Trimming pared 7 bases from V and 0 bases from J, leaving 19 bases between. This CDR3 region has 16 residues. Germline CDR1 and CDR2: SQVTM and ANQGSEA. Worth noting for this clone: Its antigen is not known.

The rearrangement links TRBV29-1 to TRBJ2-1; perhaps TRBD2 as D (6 bases). The sequenced material came from PBMCs. The origin of this receptor is a young woman in good health and CMV-seronegative. Here the CDR3 DNA reads TGCAGCGCCTGGACTATTCGCCGAACCTCCTACAATGAGCAGTTCTTC. It encodes CSAWTIRRTSYNEQFF.